The 3 T cell receptor beta chains presented below share a single source sample, sequenced in a study of metastatic and nonmetastatic thyroid tumors. With MiXCR, TCRdb reprocessed the PCR reads. The sample has more than 10,000 clones, approximately 20% seen once. Not a single patient had been given any form of treatment at any point before undergoing thyroid surgery. The source material was adjacent normal tissue. All receptors derive from a female donor with papillary thyroid cancer or a benign thyroid nodule (not recorded which). Some clones in this sample may be carry-over from other donors' samples.

This chain links TRBV9 with TRBJ2-1; 7 bases match TRBD2. Trimming cost V 4 bases and J 11 bases; bases outside gene matches: 15. From germline, CDR1 is SGDLS and CDR2 YYNGEE. The CDR3 is made up of 15 amino acids. The CDR3 bases are TGTGCCAGCAGCTCCCCTGGGCGGGAGTTTGATCAGCAGTTCTTC. Its protein product is CASSSPGREFDQQFF. Full variable domain (rest looked up from reference TRBV9 and TRBJ2-1): DSGVTQTPKHLITATGQRVTLRCSPRSGDLSVYWYQQSLDQGLQFLIQYYNGEERAKGNILERFSAQQFPDLHSELNLSSLELGDSALYFCASSSPGREFDQQFFGPGTRLTVL.

This clone appeared many times. This sequence joins TRBV30 and TRBJ1-1, with D hard to call. This CDR3 has 13 residues. With 3 bases removed from V and 0 bases from J, the gap between germline ends came to 8 bases. Germline V gives CDR1 GTSNPN, CDR2 SVGIG (reference sequence). The DNA for the CDR3 is TGTGCCTGGAGAGTCTACTTGAACACTGAAGCTTTCTTT. Translating gives CAWRVYLNTEAFF.

The chain is built from TRBV2 and TRBJ2-7; 10 bases agree with TRBD1. V lost 7 bases and J lost 3; bases outside the gene matches: 15. Germline values: CDR1 SNHLY, CDR2 FYNNEI. The CDR3 runs to 17 residues. CDR3 DNA: TGTGCCAGCATTCCTGGGTCGCGGGACAGGGGAATCTACGAGCAGTACTTC. As protein: CASIPGSRDRGIYEQYF. The whole variable domain, remainder taken from reference TRBV2 and TRBJ2-7, is EPEVTQTPSHQVTQMGQEVILRCVPISNHLYFYWYRQILGQKVEFLVSFYNNEISEKSEIFDDQFSVERPDGSNFTLKIRSTKLEDSAMYFCASIPGSRDRGIYEQYFGPGTRLTVT.